This T cell receptor beta chain comes out of a study of blood T cell repertoires in COVID-19. Profiling relied on immunoSEQ multiplex PCR, and the TCRdb table lists in-frame clones only, not all of them. The repertoire holds about 430,000 clones, with 80% to 90% as singletons. There are 11 residues in the CDR3. Per the germline V gene, CDR1 is GTSNPN and CDR2 is SVGIG (reference sequence). Trimming cost V 0 bases and J 6 bases, with 4 bases left between them. V and J are TRBV30 and TRBJ2-3; D unclear. This TCR was recovered from a man under 40 who had recovered from COVID-19. The specimen was PBMCs or T cells enriched from blood (not recorded which). This chain's CDR3 is CAWSVSDTQYF. The DNA of the CDR3 is TGTGCCTGGAGTGTATCGGATACGCAGTATTTT.